One sample yielded the 17 T cell receptor beta chains listed below, sequenced in a study of chemoradiotherapy in HPV16-positive cancers. Data came from immunoSEQ multiplex PCR; TCRdb stores just in-frame clones and leaves some out. The sample holds about 68,000 clones; more than 70% are singletons and the top ten take 4% to 4.5%. Sample: blood, taken from a patient who underwent chemoradiotherapy. These receptor sequences come from a human donor with HPV-associated anogenital cancer.

This clone was seen a handful of times. The chain combines TRBV11-2 with TRBJ1-1; D is undetermined. The CDR3 is 14 residues long. Germline V gene data show CDR1 as SGHAT and CDR2 as FQNNGV. V lost 10 bases to trimming and J lost 0 bases, with 15 bases between them. The DNA of the CDR3 is TGTGCCATCACCTTCAGGCGCTTGAACACTGAAGCTTTCTTT. Amino acids: CAITFRRLNTEAFF.

V and J are TRBV20-1 and TRBJ1-1; maybe TRBD1 (6 bases). The CDR3 is 11 residues long. CDR1 DFQATT and CDR2 SNEGSKA come from the germline V gene (reference sequence). Trimming removed 5 bases at V and 5 bases at J, with 9 bases between. The CDR3 bases are TGCAGTGCTGGGGGGCGGACTGAAGCTTTCTTT. Amino acids: CSAGGRTEAFF.

The table lists this clone with a count of one. The CDR3 sequence: CASRRDLEGSTF. The CDR3 nucleotides are TGTGCCAGCAGAAGGGACCTAGAGGGTAGCACCTTC. This chain uses TRBV6-1 with TRBJ1-2, with D possibly matching TRBD1 (5 bases). The CDR3 extends over 12 amino acids. V was pared by 6 bases and J by 13 bases, with 18 bases between. CDR1 and CDR2 (germline): MNHNS, SASEGT.

This clone was counted a few times. This CDR3 reads CASTPNMGLAGANTGELFF. CDR3 coding DNA: TGTGCCAGCACCCCAAATATGGGACTAGCGGGGGCTAACACCGGGGAGCTGTTTTTT. The V call is TRBV13, the J call TRBJ2-2; the match to TRBD2 covers 14 bases. The CDR3 runs 19 residues. The germline gives CDR1 PRHDT, CDR2 FYEKMQ (reference sequence). The junction had 12 bases not matched to a gene; V was cut back by 7 bases and J by 2 bases.

The chain has TRBV28 and TRBJ1-1; no clear D. Looked up from germline, CDR1 is MDHEN and CDR2 is SYDVKM. CDR3 size: 13 residues. Trimming shortened V by 1 base and J by 4 bases, and 7 bases separated the two germline ends. The CDR3 loop is CASSLSAGTEAFF. The CDR3 DNA sequence: TGTGCCAGCAGTTTATCTGCCGGCACTGAAGCTTTCTTT.

As for this clone: At one boundary the junction diverges from the germline segment, which might be a read error. The chain combines TRBV11-2 with TRBJ1-2, with TRBD1 as a possible D gene (6 bases). This CDR3 has 15 residues. The germline V gene encodes CDR1 SGHAT and CDR2 FQNNGV. DNA for the CDR3: TGTGCCAGCAGCTTAGATTCGGGGGGCTCCTATGACTACACCTTC. Translation gives CASSLDSGGSYDYTF.

The rearrangement joins TRBV28 to TRBJ2-7, with D unclear. This CDR3 has 15 amino acids. CDR1 is MDHEN and CDR2 is SYDVKM in the germline V gene. The ends were cut back, 4 bases at V and 1 base at J, with 14 bases in the middle. Here the CDR3 reads CASSSPLYGSYEQYF. CDR3 in DNA: TGTGCCAGCAGTTCCCCGTTGTACGGATCCTACGAGCAGTACTTC.

The V gene is TRBV5-1, the J gene TRBJ2-3; TRBD2 matches at 8 bases. In germline, CDR1 is SGHRS, CDR2 YFSETQ. The CDR3 is made up of 17 amino acids. V lost 4 bases and J lost 0; bases outside the gene matches: 10. The CDR3 loop is CASSNPSGGISTDTQYF. Here the CDR3 DNA reads TGCGCCAGCAGCAACCCCTCGGGGGGGATTAGCACAGATACGCAGTATTTT.

The chain employs TRBV5-1 and TRBJ1-3; D remains ambiguous. CDR1 and CDR2 (germline): SGHRS, YFSETQ. This CDR3 is built from 15 residues. V lost 1 base and J lost 2, with 10 bases in between. The CDR3 DNA follows: TGCGCCAGCAGCTTGCGACATGGGGCTGGAAACACCATATATTTT. This sequence encodes CASSLRHGAGNTIYF.

The count of this clone is one. The rearrangement joins TRBV6-4 to TRBJ2-1; D tentatively fits TRBD1 or TRBD2 (6 bases each). Trimming removed 2 bases at V and 7 bases at J, with 18 bases between. The CDR3 extends over 16 amino acids. Germline V CDR1 and CDR2: MRHNA, SNTAGT. CDR3 residues: CASSDIGSSDRNEQFF. The CDR3 DNA reads as TGTGCCAGCAGTGACATTGGGTCTAGCGACAGGAATGAGCAGTTCTTC.

CDR3 nucleotide sequence: TGTGCCAGCAGCGAATCTGGAAACACCATATATTTT. This encodes CASSESGNTIYF. The rearrangement uses TRBV11-2 and TRBJ1-3; D unresolved. The CDR3 covers 12 residues. Looked up from germline, CDR1 is SGHAT and CDR2 is FQNNGV. Trimming cost V 5 bases and J 1 base, with 3 bases left between them.

The chain links TRBV7-6 to TRBJ1-1; D ambiguous. The CDR3 spans 13 residues. Deletions cut 5 bases from V and 6 bases from J, with 13 bases between. Germline assignment: CDR1 SGHVS and CDR2 FNYEAQ. The CDR3 DNA sequence: TGTGCCAGCAGCACAGTGGTGGGCTCTGAAGCTTTCTTT. Translating gives CASSTVVGSEAFF.

The chain uses TRBV4-1 and TRBJ2-1; D may correspond to TRBD1 or TRBD2 (5 bases each). Deletions cut 1 base from V and 0 bases from J, with 16 bases between. The CDR3 has 18 amino acids. The germline gives CDR1 MGHRA, CDR2 YSYEKL. The CDR3 region is CASSQGGSSLSSYNEQFF. The CDR3 DNA reads as TGCGCCAGCAGCCAAGGGGGGTCATCTCTTAGCTCCTACAATGAGCAGTTCTTC.

The CDR3 loop is CASSVGLAGVTEQFF. CDR3 nucleotide sequence: TGTGCCAGCAGCGTAGGCCTAGCGGGAGTAACTGAGCAGTTCTTC. The chain has TRBV9 and TRBJ2-1; 10 nucleotides align to TRBD2. The CDR3 runs 15 residues. The germline gives CDR1 SGDLS, CDR2 YYNGEE. Trimming at V came to 0 bases and at J to 9 bases, leaving 6 bases not matched to a gene.

V gene TRBV6-5 combines with J gene TRBJ2-7, with TRBD1 identical over 7 bases. The length of the CDR3 is 14 residues. CDR1 and CDR2 (germline): MNHEY, SVGAGI. The ends lost 0 bases at V and 2 bases at J; junction bases unmatched: 1. This CDR3 is CASSYSTGTYEQYF. The DNA for the CDR3 is TGTGCCAGCAGTTACTCGACAGGGACCTACGAGCAGTACTTC.

The genes are TRBV10-1 and TRBJ2-3; the D call may be TRBD1 or TRBD2 (5 bases each). V gave up 3 bases and J gave up 5 bases, with 9 bases separating them. This CDR3 is 13 amino acids long. The germline CDR1 and CDR2 sequences are WNHNN and SYGVQD (reference sequence). CDR3 in DNA: TGCGCCAGCAGTGACTCAGGGAGAGATACGCAGTATTTT. This codes for CASSDSGRDTQYF.

This clone has just one count. Written as DNA, the CDR3 is TGTGCCAGCAGCTCCCCTTTGGGTTCTGGAAACACCATATATTTT. Protein sequence: CASSSPLGSGNTIYF. The chain joins TRBV9 to TRBJ1-3, with D unresolved. The germline CDR1 and CDR2 sequences are SGDLS and YYNGEE. The ends were cut back, 4 bases at V and 1 base at J, with 12 bases in the middle. This CDR3 is 15 amino acids long.